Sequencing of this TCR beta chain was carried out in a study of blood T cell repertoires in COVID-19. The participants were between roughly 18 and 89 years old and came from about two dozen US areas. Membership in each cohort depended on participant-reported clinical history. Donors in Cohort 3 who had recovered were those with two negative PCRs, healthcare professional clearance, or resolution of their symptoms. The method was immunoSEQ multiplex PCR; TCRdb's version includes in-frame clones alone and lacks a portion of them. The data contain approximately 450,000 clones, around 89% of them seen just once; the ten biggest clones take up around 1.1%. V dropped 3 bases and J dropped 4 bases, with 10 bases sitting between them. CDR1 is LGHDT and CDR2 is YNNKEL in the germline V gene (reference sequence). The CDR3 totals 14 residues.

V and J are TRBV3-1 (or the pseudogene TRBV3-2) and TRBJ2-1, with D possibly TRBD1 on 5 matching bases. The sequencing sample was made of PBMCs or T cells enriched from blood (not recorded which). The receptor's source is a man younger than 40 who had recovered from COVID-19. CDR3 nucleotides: TGTGCCAGCAGCCATAGCAGGGCGTACAATGAGCAGTTCTTC. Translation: CASSHSRAYNEQFF.